Presented here are 14 T cell receptor beta chains from one specimen sequenced in a study of blood T cell repertoires in COVID-19. Produced via immunoSEQ multiplex PCR; TCRdb's table is partial and in-frame only. The sample carries about 250,000 clones, 70% to 90% recorded once. The sample consisted of peripheral blood. All receptors derive from a woman in her thirties with COVID-19, enrolled during active disease.

The chain couples TRBV28 to TRBJ1-6; 9 positions match TRBD1. The CDR3 contains 14 residues. Germline trimming cut 7 bases from V and 8 bases from J; bases unmatched to any gene: 6. Germline V CDR1 and CDR2: MDHEN, SYDVKM. The CDR3 DNA reads as TGTGCCAGCAACCCCGGGACAGGGCATTCACCCCTCCACTTT. This sequence encodes CASNPGTGHSPLHF.

The rearrangement joins TRBV28 to TRBJ1-4; 7 nucleotides align to TRBD1. Germline assignment: CDR1 MDHEN and CDR2 SYDVKM. The CDR3 runs to 16 residues. V trimming: 5 bases; J trimming: 4 bases; junction bases outside the gene matches: 10. CDR3 in amino acids: CASSPFSGQNNEKLFF. CDR3 sequence (DNA): TGTGCCAGCAGTCCATTCTCGGGACAGAATAATGAAAAACTGTTTTTT.

The chain has TRBV7-2 and TRBJ2-2; D unresolved. CDR1 SGHTA and CDR2 FQGNSA come from the germline V gene. Deletions cut 2 bases from V and 1 base from J, with 8 bases between. The CDR3 covers 15 residues. The CDR3 bases are TGTGCCAGCAGCTTATTTCCCGGGAACACCGGGGAGCTGTTTTTT. Its translation: CASSLFPGNTGELFF.

The chain has TRBV29-1 and TRBJ2-5, with D possibly being TRBD2 (6 bases). CDR1 is SQVTM, CDR2 ANQGSEA, per germline. There are 13 residues in the CDR3. V lost 4 bases and J lost 4, with 13 bases in between. CDR3 sequence reads: CSVGRGSGETQYF. CDR3 DNA: TGCAGCGTTGGGCGGGGATCGGGAGAGACCCAGTACTTC.

The chain joins TRBV7-2 to TRBJ1-3; a weak D match, TRBD1 (6 bases). The CDR3 spans 16 residues. Germline V gene lookup returns CDR1 SGHTA and CDR2 FQGNSA. V was pared by 5 bases and J by 2 bases, with 16 bases between. CDR3 sequence reads: CASSTQTGLAGNTIYF. The CDR3 DNA sequence: TGTGCCAGCAGCACCCAGACAGGTCTCGCTGGAAACACCATATATTTT.

V gene TRBV12-3 or TRBV12-4 combines with J gene TRBJ2-2; D ambiguous. CDR3 length equals 12 residues. Trimming shortened V by 7 bases and J by 7 bases, and 10 bases separated the two germline ends. In DNA form, the CDR3 reads TGTGCCAGCACCCCGGAGTACGGGGAGCTGTTTTTT. Amino acid sequence: CASTPEYGELFF.

The rearrangement joins TRBV10-3 to TRBJ2-5; maybe TRBD2 (6 bases). The germline gives CDR1 ENHRY, CDR2 SYGVKD. The CDR3 runs to 14 residues. Trimming cost V 10 bases and J 5 bases, with 20 bases left between them. This CDR3 reads CATHSSVPKETQYF. The CDR3 DNA reads TGTGCCACTCACTCTAGCGTTCCGAAGGAGACCCAGTACTTC.

The chain joins TRBV7-2 to TRBJ2-2; D is possibly TRBD2 (6 bases). The CDR3 loop spans 17 amino acids. Trimming shortened V by 1 base and J by 7 bases, and 19 bases separated the two germline ends. CDR1 and CDR2 (germline): SGHTA, FQGNSA. CDR3 amino acids: CASSLVLAGGVGGELFF. The CDR3 bases are TGTGCCAGCAGCTTAGTTCTAGCTGGAGGGGTGGGCGGGGAGCTGTTTTTT.

The rearrangement uses TRBV11-2 and TRBJ1-3; D gene uncertain. The V and J ends lost 3 bases and 0 bases respectively, with 6 bases between them. Looked up from germline, CDR1 is SGHAT and CDR2 is FQNNGV. The CDR3 contains 14 residues. Here the CDR3 DNA reads TGTGCCAGCAGCTTCGGGTCCTCTGGAAACACCATATATTTT. Amino acids: CASSFGSSGNTIYF.

CDR3 nucleotides: TGCGCCAGCAGCCCCCGGGAGAGCTCCTACGAGCAGTACTTC. Protein product: CASSPRESSYEQYF. The V gene is TRBV4-1, the J gene TRBJ2-7, with D maybe TRBD2 (6 bases). The CDR3 totals 14 residues. The V end was cut by 4 bases, the J end by 0 bases, with 10 bases between. Per the germline V gene, CDR1 is MGHRA and CDR2 is YSYEKL.

V and J are TRBV7-9 and TRBJ2-5; 7 bases agree with TRBD1. Germline values: CDR1 SEHNR, CDR2 FQNEAQ (reference sequence). This CDR3 region has 15 residues. V was clipped by 5 bases and J by 0 bases; unmatched bases: 6. The CDR3 DNA reads TGTGCCAGCAGCCTCCTTGGACAGGACCAAGAGACCCAGTACTTC. Translation: CASSLLGQDQETQYF.

This chain connects TRBV25-1 to TRBJ2-7, with 11 bases lining up with TRBD1. The CDR3 runs to 15 residues. Trimming removed 6 bases from V and 7 bases from J; junction bases left unmatched: 11. Per germline, CDR1 MGHDK and CDR2 SYGVNS. The CDR3 DNA reads as TGTGCCAGCAGCTCGGGGACAGGGGGTACTAGGGAGCAGTACTTC. Protein product: CASSSGTGGTREQYF.

This chain's CDR3 is CASSPSGGAHTGELFF. CDR3 coding DNA: TGCGCCAGCAGCCCTTCAGGGGGAGCCCACACCGGGGAGCTGTTTTTT. V and J are TRBV5-1 and TRBJ2-2, with 7 bases matching TRBD1. Germline assignment: CDR1 SGHRS and CDR2 YFSETQ. The CDR3 is 16 amino acids. With 4 bases clipped from V and 3 bases from J, the junction kept 9 bases outside the gene matches.

For the CDR3, the DNA is TGTGCCAGCAGCTCCCGGACTGTCAGCGCTGAAGCTTTCTTT. It translates to CASSSRTVSAEAFF. This sequence joins TRBV11-3 and TRBJ1-1, with D unresolved. CDR3 length: 14 residues. Deletions cut 4 bases from V and 6 bases from J, with 15 bases between. CDR1 and CDR2 (germline): SGHNT, YENEEA.